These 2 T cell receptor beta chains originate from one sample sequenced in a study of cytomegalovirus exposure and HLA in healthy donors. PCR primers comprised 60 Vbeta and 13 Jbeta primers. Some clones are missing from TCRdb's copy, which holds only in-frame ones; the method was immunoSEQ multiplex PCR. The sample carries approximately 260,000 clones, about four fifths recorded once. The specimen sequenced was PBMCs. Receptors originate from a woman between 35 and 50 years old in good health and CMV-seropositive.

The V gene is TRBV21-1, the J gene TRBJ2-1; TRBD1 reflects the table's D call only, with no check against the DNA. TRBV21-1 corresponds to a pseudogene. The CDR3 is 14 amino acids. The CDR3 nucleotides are TGTGCCAGCAGCCGACAGGGTTATTACAATGAGCAGTTCTTC. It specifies CASSRQGYYNEQFF.

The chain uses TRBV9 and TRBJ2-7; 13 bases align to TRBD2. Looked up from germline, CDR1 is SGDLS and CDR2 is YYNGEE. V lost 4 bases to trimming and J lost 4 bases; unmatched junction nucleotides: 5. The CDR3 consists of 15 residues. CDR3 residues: CASSPGLAGMYEQYF. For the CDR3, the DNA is TGTGCCAGCAGCCCGGGACTAGCGGGGATGTACGAGCAGTACTTC.